This TCR beta chain was recovered during a study of T cell repertoires in cytomegalovirus infection. About the research overall: Carrying CMV and the relevant HLA type showed in public TCR beta signatures. Study findings and constraints: Within the response measured ex vivo, HLA-C-restricted CMV-specific TCR beta clonotypes were dominant.

CDR1 and CDR2 from the germline V gene are SGHTA and FQGNSA. V lost 1 base and J 4 bases, leaving 7 bases between the germline ends. The CDR3 has 14 amino acids. MiXCR, run by TCRdb on the reads, gives a single entry per CDR3 protein. The sample includes roughly 240,000 distinct CDR3 sequences, about 5.9% of them seen just once. This clonotype has ten or more counts. Its specificity is not known. Sequenced material: PBMCs. This sequence was found in a human donor in good health (CMV status not recorded). Some clones in this sample may be carry-over from other donors' samples. The genes are TRBV7-2 and TRBJ2-2; D ambiguous. The CDR3 DNA follows: TGTGCCAGCAGCTTAGACAGTTTCACCGGGGAGCTGTTTTTT. It codes for CASSLDSFTGELFF.